These 2 T cell receptor beta chains share one sample of origin, sequenced in a study of identical twins (dated by TCRdb to between 2015 and 2016). Libraries came from 5' RACE. Instrument on record: Illumina HiSeq 2000. TCRdb's own reprocessing of the public reads used fastp at Q25 and MiXCR and kept productive beta chains. Records with the same CDR3 protein are collapsed into one entry carrying the most frequent genes and DNA. The table for this sample lists 550,000 to 700,000 distinct CDR3 sequences; about 20% of them were counted only once. The leading ten clones occupy over 4% of the sample. The same sample was also used in a study of T cells expressing NK-cell markers.

Material for sequencing was PBMCs. These receptors came from a woman younger than 35 in good health.

CDR3 DNA sequence: TGCAGCGTTCTATCAGGGGGCTCCTACGAGCAGTACTTC. It codes for CSVLSGGSYEQYF. The chain joins TRBV29-1 to TRBJ2-7; 7 nucleotides match TRBD1. The CDR3 sequence is 13 residues long. Germline loops: CDR1 SQVTM, CDR2 ANQGSEA. V lost 5 bases and J lost 0; bases outside the gene matches: 4.

V and J are TRBV10-3 and TRBJ2-2; D gene ambiguous. Trimming stripped 3 bases from V and 5 bases from J, with 10 bases between. The CDR3 consists of 14 residues. Germline CDR1 and CDR2: ENHRY and SYGVKD. CDR3 sequence reads: CAISEVGDTGELFF. The CDR3 DNA follows: TGTGCCATCAGTGAAGTTGGGGATACCGGGGAGCTGTTTTTT.